This TCR beta chain is from a study of T cells in Graves' hyperthyroidism and ophthalmopathy (dated by TCRdb to about 2019). Study-level background: Peripheral blood was sampled at the time of initial diagnosis, prior to any treatment. A discovery cohort of about a hundred patients, approximately 44 with Graves' ophthalmopathy and 55 to 65 with stable Graves' hyperthyroidism, was used to find distinguishing TCR V-J signatures. Whether ophthalmopathy could be predicted prospectively was tested in an independent validation cohort made up of 18 to 20 hyperthyroidism patients plus 17 patients who later progressed to ophthalmopathy. The 90 to 100 discovery patients were randomly divided into training and test sets at a 7:3 ratio. Thyroid tissue and blood T-cell repertoires from six Graves' hyperthyroidism patients were also compared in the study. After blood sampling, hyperthyroidism patients were treated with methimazole at a starting dose of 30 mg daily, and ophthalmopathy patients were treated with high-dose intravenous methylprednisolone. TCR Vbeta CDR3 sequencing of fewer than 150 peripheral blood samples (roughly 43 ophthalmopathy, 75 to 85 hyperthyroidism and some 17 progressor patients) is reported in the paper.

Ophthalmopathy patients had moderately to severely active disease, with a Clinical Activity Score of 3 or more, a NOSPECS grade of 4 or more, and a disease duration of less than 3 months. The study excluded patients with uncontrolled infections, other autoimmune diseases, pregnancy or lactation. Diagnoses relied on clinical symptoms, serum thyroxine and TRAb, thyroid ultrasound and orbital computed tomography. PBMCs were isolated from about 9.1 ml of fresh peripheral blood by Ficoll-Paque density gradient centrifugation. Total RNA was extracted with Trizol reagent, and quality was checked on an Agilent 2100 Bioanalyzer. Termini included, the CDR3 measures 15 amino acids. Kept here is only the CDR3 DNA, which spans 45 bases and is read in frame from base 1. The germline V gene (reference sequence) gives CDR1 as LNHDA and CDR2 as SQIVND. The V end gives up 6 bases and the J end 0 bases, leaving 8 bases in the junction not matched to a gene.

As regards this clonotype: Its binding antigen is unknown. A read error may explain this, as a much larger clone is one base away. A read error is likely, as this CDR3 ends without the conserved phenylalanine or tryptophan.

General study outcomes and caveats: Sample size was not statistically predetermined, and blinding of investigators to group allocation was not performed. A 13 V-J signature model separated ophthalmopathy from stable hyperthyroidism, with around 90% sensitivity and about 81% specificity in cross-validation and 80%/75% in testing. In validation, progression to ophthalmopathy was predicted by the model with nearly 71% sensitivity and approximately 78% specificity, a median of approximately 6.5 months before onset. Blood samples also contained most of the expanded thyroid clonotypes (frequency above 0.001), which suggests that blood repertoires may reflect thyroid immune responses.

The TCR beta CDR3 regions were amplified from the RNA transcripts. A first-round RT-PCR of the TCR CDR3 used the HTBI primer set with the Qiagen OneStep RT-PCR kit. The libraries were constructed in a second round of multiplex PCR and then size-selected and purified. The libraries were sequenced on an Illumina HiSeq2000 using paired-end 100 bp reads. The source study handled its data this way. SOAPnuke was used to process the raw data, removing reads that contained adapters or uncalled bases, had a mean Phred below 15, or lacked an exact match to the constant primer or identifier. COPE v1.2.5 was used to merge the high-quality paired reads, and each unique nucleotide sequence was defined as a clonotype. MiTCR v1.1 was used to align the clonotypes against IMGT TRBV, TRBD and TRBJ reference segments. The analysis was restricted to V-J combinations with a frequency above 0.0001, which together covered 98% to 99.2% of the repertoires. A TCS score was defined as the ratio between F50 (clonal expansion) and ExV (chaos), using BLOSUM62-based TCRdist between CDR3 peptides within each V-J. Welch's t-statistics and random forest reduced just over 500 V-J features to 13, which were used in a naive Bayes classifier (R e1071). TCRdb trimmed the raw reads at Q25, called clones with MiXCR and kept productive beta chains. A single entry per CDR3 protein holds the most common genes and DNA from its merged rows. The V and J calls and clone size are TCRdb's, not the authors'. Within this sample are 400,000 or so distinct CDR3 sequences, with around 15% of them counted one time only. The top ten hold under 25% of the sample.

Source material: blood. The receptor was isolated from an older woman with Graves' ophthalmopathy. The chain couples TRBV19 to TRBJ2-7; a stretch of 7 junction bases matches TRBD2. The nucleotide sequence reads TGTGCCAGTAGCGTCACTAGCGACAACTCCTACGAGCAGTACCTC. Its protein is CASSVTSDNSYEQYL.